This T cell receptor (beta chain) was recovered during a study of metastatic and nonmetastatic thyroid tumors. Notes on the study in general: For both blood and tumor, malignant thyroid tumors reportedly showed significantly higher TCR beta diversity than benign nodules did.

TCRdb re-called the PCR reads via MiXCR. Of about 35,000 clones listed, 25% to 30% are singletons. Germline assignment: CDR1 MNHNS and CDR2 SASEGT. The CDR3 totals 16 residues. Trimming removed 7 bases from V and 0 bases from J; junction bases left unmatched: 8. Ahead of thyroid surgery, no patient had received treatment of any kind. A note on this clone: Its antigen is not identified.

V gene TRBV6-1 combines with J gene TRBJ1-3; TRBD1 aligns across 8 bases. This TCR derives from a female donor with papillary thyroid cancer or a benign thyroid nodule (not recorded which). Some clones in this sample may be carry-over from other donors' samples. Sequenced sample: blood. The CDR3 nucleotides are TGTGCCAGCAACCGACCGGGACAGGACTCTGGAAACACCATATATTTT. This codes for CASNRPGQDSGNTIYF.